This is a list of T cell receptor beta chains from one sample in a study of blood T cell repertoires in COVID-19. The method was immunoSEQ multiplex PCR; TCRdb's version includes in-frame clones alone and lacks a portion of them. The top ten hold 1% of the sample, which has 360,000 or so clones, 85% to 90% seen once. What was sequenced was PBMCs or T cells enriched from blood (not recorded which). These receptors all come from a woman in her twenties or thirties who had been exposed to COVID-19. The CDR3 runs from the conserved cysteine through the conserved F or W. D genes are given only for firm matches. Size is stated for part of the rows, as once, few or many counts, or as a class when the clone is expanded.

-,-,TRBJ2-5,TRBV2,TGTGCCGGAGGGATAGGACGAGAGACCCAGTACTTC,CAGGIGRETQYF
-,-,TRBJ2-1,TRBV27,TGTGCCAGCAGTCCGGCCGGAGCTTACAATGAGCAGTTCTTC,CASSPAGAYNEQFF
-,TRBD1,TRBJ2-5,TRBV19,TGTGCCAGTAGTATAGCAGGGGGCATTTCAGAGACCCAGTACTTC,CASSIAGGISETQYF
medium-sized,TRBD1,TRBJ2-7,TRBV7-2,TGTGCCAGCAGCACGGGACAGGGCCCCAACGAGCAGTACTTC,CASSTGQGPNEQYF
-,-,TRBJ2-1,TRBV2,TGTGCCAGCAGTGAGCAACTAGCTTTTGAGCAGTTCTTC,CASSEQLAFEQFF
-,-,TRBJ1-2,TRBV29-1,TGCAGCGTTCTGGGCAGGGATCACTATGGCTACACCTTC,CSVLGRDHYGYTF
-,-,TRBJ2-2,TRBV3-1/TRBV3-2,TGTGCCAGCAGCCAAACTACAGGGTTCGCCGGGGAGCTGTTTTTT,CASSQTTGFAGELFF
once,TRBD2,TRBJ2-5,TRBV7-8,TGTGCCAGCACCTCATGGGGGACTAGCGGGTGGGGGCAAGAGACCCAGTACTTC,CASTSWGTSGWGQETQYF
-,-,TRBJ1-2,TRBV24-1,TGTGCCACCAGTGACGGTGACAGATATGGCTACACCTTC,CATSDGDRYGYTF
-,TRBD2,TRBJ2-7,TRBV6-5,TGTGCCAGCACTAGCGGGAGTAGGTACGAGCAGTACTTC,CASTSGSRYEQYF
-,TRBD1,TRBJ2-1,TRBV12-3/TRBV12-4,TGTGCCAGCAGTTTGGGACAGAGAAAGCAGTTCTTC,CASSLGQRKQFF
-,-,TRBJ1-5,TRBV11-1,TGTGCCAGCAGCTTAGCCGGGGAAAATCAGCCCCAGCATTTT,CASSLAGENQPQHF
-,-,TRBJ2-7,TRBV7-9,TGTGCCAGCAGCTTAGGTCTGGGGAGCGTTGACGAGCAGTACTTC,CASSLGLGSVDEQYF
-,-,TRBJ2-2,TRBV3-1/TRBV3-2,TGTGCCAGCAGCCGCTTTGAGAGGGAGCTGTTTTTT,CASSRFERELFF
-,-,TRBJ2-5,TRBV15,TGTGCCACCAGCAGAGTGGACAATACGGGAGAGACCCAGTACTTC,CATSRVDNTGETQYF
-,-,TRBJ2-2,TRBV3-1/TRBV3-2,TGTGCCAGCAGCAGAGGTGGGGAGCTGTTTTTT,CASSRGGELFF
-,-,TRBJ2-5,TRBV2,TGTGCCAGCACAGGGGAAGAGACCCAGTACTTC,CASTGEETQYF
once,-,TRBJ2-1,TRBV5-1,TGCGCCAGCAGCTTGGTGTCGGACTCCGGCAATGAGCAGTTCTTC,CASSLVSDSGNEQFF
-,-,TRBJ1-2,TRBV12-5,TGTGCTAGTGGTTCGGACAGAATCTATGGCTACACCTTC,CASGSDRIYGYTF
-,-,TRBJ1-1,TRBV6-5,TGTGCCAGCGGACGGACAACGAACACTGAAGCTTTCTTT,CASGRTTNTEAFF
-,-,TRBJ2-5,TRBV5-6,TGTGCCAGCAGCTTGGTACAGCCCAAAGAGACCCAGTACTTC,CASSLVQPKETQYF
once,-,TRBJ1-1,TRBV5-1,TGCGCCAGCAGCCCCGGGACACCTCTTGAAGCTTTCTTT,CASSPGTPLEAFF
-,-,TRBJ1-2,TRBV30,TGTGCCTGGAGTGTACAGTGGGGGGGCTCGGGCTACACCTTC,CAWSVQWGGSGYTF
few,-,TRBJ2-7,TRBV27,TGTGCCAGCAGTTTCGGGGATCGCTACGAGCAGTACTTC,CASSFGDRYEQYF
-,TRBD1,TRBJ1-1,TRBV6-5,TGTGCCAGCGGTAGGACAGGCGGCGAAGCTTTCTTT,CASGRTGGEAFF
-,TRBD2,TRBJ2-1,TRBV18,TGTGCCAGCTCACCACTTGCGGGAGGCCGGTCCGGGCCTCACAATGAGCAGTTCTTC,CASSPLAGGRSGPHNEQFF
-,-,TRBJ2-4,TRBV27,TGTGCCAGCAGTTTAGGAGGCACAAACATTCAGTACTTC,CASSLGGTNIQYF
-,-,TRBJ1-2,TRBV3-1/TRBV3-2,TGTGCCAGCAGCCAAGGGTCACAGGTGAACTATGGCTACACCTTC,CASSQGSQVNYGYTF
-,TRBD1,TRBJ1-5,TRBV4-1,TGCGCCAGCAGCCAAGAGGTGACAGGGATTCAGCCCCAGCATTTT,CASSQEVTGIQPQHF
-,TRBD2,TRBJ2-5,TRBV29-1,TGCAGCGTTGATGGGACTAGCGGGATTGAGGAGACCCAGTACTTC,CSVDGTSGIEETQYF
-,-,TRBJ1-6,TRBV7-3,TGTGCCAGCAGCTTCGCCCTTGGGGGGAGTTCACCCCTCCACTTT,CASSFALGGSSPLHF
-,TRBD1,TRBJ2-5,TRBV5-6,TGTGCCAGCAGCCTGGACAGGGGTGTGGAGACCCAGTACTTC,CASSLDRGVETQYF
-,TRBD1,TRBJ1-4,TRBV10-3,TGTGCCATCAGACCCGGGACAGTTACAAATGAAAAACTGTTTTTT,CAIRPGTVTNEKLFF
-,TRBD1,TRBJ1-2,TRBV2,TGTGCCACCCTTCCCGAACAGGGGGCGCCTGGCTACACCTTC,CATLPEQGAPGYTF
-,-,TRBJ2-7,TRBV7-9,TGTGCCAGCAGCTTATCCCTCGGAGGCTCGCAGTACTTC,CASSLSLGGSQYF